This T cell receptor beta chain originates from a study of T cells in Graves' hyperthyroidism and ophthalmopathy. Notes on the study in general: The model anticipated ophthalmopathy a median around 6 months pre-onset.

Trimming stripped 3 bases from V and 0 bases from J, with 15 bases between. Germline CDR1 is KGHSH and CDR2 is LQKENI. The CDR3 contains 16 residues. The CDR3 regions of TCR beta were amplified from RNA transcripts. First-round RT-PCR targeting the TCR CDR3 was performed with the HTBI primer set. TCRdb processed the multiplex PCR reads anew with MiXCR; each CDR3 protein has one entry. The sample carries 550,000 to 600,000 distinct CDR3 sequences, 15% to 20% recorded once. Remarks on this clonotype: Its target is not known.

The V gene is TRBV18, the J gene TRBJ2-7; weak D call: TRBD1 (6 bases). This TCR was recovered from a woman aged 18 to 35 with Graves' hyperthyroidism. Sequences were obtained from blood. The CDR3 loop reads CASSPRDIRDSYEQYF. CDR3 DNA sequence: TGTGCCAGCTCACCCCGGGACATCCGAGACTCCTACGAGCAGTACTTC.